This T cell receptor (beta chain) emerged from a study of identifying expanded T cells in peripheral blood. Of note for this clone: Its antigen is unidentified.

The study, taken as a whole, reports: Variance in clone template counts between approximately 2-week samples significantly increased with total template count across all healthy donors.

The germline CDR1 and CDR2 sequences are SGDLS and YYNGEE. CDR3 length: 13 amino acids. V gave up 4 bases and J gave up 3 bases, with 10 bases separating them. The repertoire was sequenced with immunoSEQ multiplex PCR; TCRdb's copy has only in-frame clones and lacks some. The sample has approximately 120,000 clones, roughly 80% seen once. The rearrangement uses TRBV9 and TRBJ1-2, with a weak D call TRBD1 (6 bases). Sequencing was done on a sample of blood. This TCR derives from a person aged 18 to 75 in good health. The CDR3 sequence: CASSPQGYYGYTF. CDR3 nucleotides: TGTGCCAGCAGCCCACAGGGCTACTATGGCTACACCTTC. The full variable domain, in which reference TRBV9 and TRBJ1-2 provide the parts outside the CDR3, is DSGVTQTPKHLITATGQRVTLRCSPRSGDLSVYWYQQSLDQGLQFLIQYYNGEERAKGNILERFSAQQFPDLHSELNLSSLELGDSALYFCASSPQGYYGYTFGSGTRLTVV.